These T cell receptor beta chains were read from a single sample in a study of T cells in Graves' hyperthyroidism and ophthalmopathy. TCRdb analysed the multiplex PCR reads with MiXCR anew, one entry per CDR3 protein. In the table there are about 510,000 distinct CDR3 sequences, about 15% of which are singletons. The source material was blood. These receptors all come from a woman between 40 and 50 years old with Graves' hyperthyroidism. CDR3s include the opening cysteine and the closing phenylalanine or tryptophan. The D gene is left open where the match is weak. Not every row has a clone size; where given, it reads once, few, many or a size class.

v_gene	abundance	j_gene	d_gene	CDR3nt	CDR3aa
TRBV7-3	many	TRBJ2-5	.	TGTGCCAGCAGCCCAAAAGCCGGGGGCGCAGAGACCCAGTACTTC	CASSPKAGGAETQYF
TRBV24-1	few	TRBJ2-1	TRBD2	TGTGCCACCAGTGGGGGAACTAGCGGGGCGAATGAGCAGTTCTTC	CATSGGTSGANEQFF
TRBV20-1	many	TRBJ2-1	.	TGCAGTGCTAGATCCTTCCTTGAGAATGAGCAGTTCTTC	CSARSFLENEQFF
TRBV2	many	TRBJ2-1	.	TGTGCCAGCATGAGGTCAGGGGAAGTCAATGAGCAGTTCTTC	CASMRSGEVNEQFF
TRBV7-9	many	TRBJ2-3	TRBD2	TGTGCCAGCAGGTCGGGACTAGCGGGAGTAGATACGCAGTATTTT	CASRSGLAGVDTQYF
TRBV12-3/TRBV12-4	many	TRBJ2-1	TRBD1	TGTGCCAGCAGTATCGGGACAGCTTACAATGAGCAGTTCTTC	CASSIGTAYNEQFF
TRBV6-1	.	TRBJ2-3	.	TGTGCCAGCAGGGGAGCAACCCTCACAGATACGCAGTATTTT	CASRGATLTDTQYF
TRBV7-2	many	TRBJ2-7	.	TGTGCCAGCAGCTTAGCGACTCAAACTGGCTACGAGCAGTACTTC	CASSLATQTGYEQYF
TRBV6-1	many	TRBJ2-7	.	TGTGCCAGCAGGACACTAGGGACTGAGCAGTACTTC	CASRTLGTEQYF
TRBV28	many	TRBJ1-1	TRBD1	TGTGCCAGCGAACCGGGACAGGGGCCTGAAGCTTTCTTT	CASEPGQGPEAFF
TRBV27	many	TRBJ2-3	.	TGTGCCAGCAGACCCACCCCAGTCGAGGCGCAGTATTTT	CASRPTPVEAQYF
TRBV2	many	TRBJ2-1	TRBD2	TGTGCCAGCGGGGGGGGAGGGAGCTCCTACAATGAGCAGTTCTTC	CASGGGGSSYNEQFF
TRBV6-1	many	TRBJ1-2	.	TGTGCCAGCATCCCCGCCCAGCGAGCTAACTATGGCTACACCTTC	CASIPAQRANYGYTF
TRBV5-5	many	TRBJ2-5	TRBD1	TGTGCCAGCAGCTTGGTGGGCAGGGGGATTCAAGAGACCCAGTACTTC	CASSLVGRGIQETQYF
TRBV6-1	many	TRBJ1-1	.	TGTGCCAGCAGACTCCGACAGAACACTGAAGCTTTCTTT	CASRLRQNTEAFF
TRBV5-1	.	TRBJ2-5	.	TGCGCCAGCAGCTTGGGAGTAGGGGGAGTTGGGGAGACCCAGTACTTC	CASSLGVGGVGETQYF
TRBV27	many	TRBJ2-3	.	TGTGCCAGTCCCAAGGGGGTACAAATCACAGATACGCAGTATTTT	CASPKGVQITDTQYF
TRBV18	many	TRBJ2-7	.	TGTGCCAGCTCACCACGTAGGAGCTCCTACGAGCAGTACTTC	CASSPRRSSYEQYF
TRBV3-1	many	TRBJ2-1	TRBD1	TGTGCCAGCAGCTACGGGACAGTTTCCTACAATGAGCAGTTCTTC	CASSYGTVSYNEQFF
TRBV19	.	TRBJ1-1	.	TGTGCCAGTAGTATAGGGGCAAACACTGAAGCTTTCTTT	CASSIGANTEAFF
TRBV7-9	many	TRBJ2-7	TRBD1	TGTGCCAGCAGCTTGGGACAGGAATTTTACGAGCAGTACTTC	CASSLGQEFYEQYF
TRBV7-6	few	TRBJ2-7	.	TGTGCCAGCAGCCCGCGTGTGGGGTGGGGCGAGCAGTACTTC	CASSPRVGWGEQYF
TRBV9	.	TRBJ1-6	.	TGTGCCAGCACTTCCGGTCAGGGGTATAATTCACCCCTCCACTTT	CASTSGQGYNSPLHF
TRBV3-1	many	TRBJ2-2	TRBD1	TGTGCCAGCAGCCAAGGAGGGGCGACAGGGGTCACCGGGGAGCTGTTTTTT	CASSQGGATGVTGELFF
TRBV6-1	few	TRBJ2-1	.	TGTGCCAGCTCACAAGGCCGCAATGAGCAGTTCTTC	CASSQGRNEQFF
TRBV20-1	many	TRBJ2-1	.	TGCAGTGCCACTCCGGGACTGGCTTACAATGAGCAGTTCTTC	CSATPGLAYNEQFF
TRBV5-1	few	TRBJ1-2	.	TGCGCCAGCAGCTTGACTTTTGTCCCAGCTAACTATGGCTACACCTTC	CASSLTFVPANYGYTF
TRBV12-5	few	TRBJ2-1	TRBD2	TGTGCTAGTGGTGATTTAGCGGGGTCCTCCTACAATGAGCAGTTCTTC	CASGDLAGSSYNEQFF
TRBV4-2	.	TRBJ1-4	.	TGTGCCAGCAGCCAAGTTTCCAGCTGGGGTGAAAAACTGTTTTTT	CASSQVSSWGEKLFF
TRBV4-2	.	TRBJ2-7	TRBD2	TGTGCCAGCAGCCAAGATTTATCTAGCGGGAGGCTCTTGAGCGAGCAGTACTTC	CASSQDLSSGRLLSEQYF
TRBV5-1	many	TRBJ2-1	TRBD1	TGCGCCAGCAAAACAGGGGTCACGGGTTTTGGCAATGAGCAGTTCTTC	CASKTGVTGFGNEQFF
TRBV18	many	TRBJ2-7	TRBD2	TGTGCCAGCTCACCACCCTCCGGACTAGCGGGAAATTACGAGCAGTACTTC	CASSPPSGLAGNYEQYF
TRBV10-3	many	TRBJ2-1	.	TGTGCCATCAGGGGCGGAAACTCCTACAATGAGCAGTTCTTC	CAIRGGNSYNEQFF
TRBV20-1	many	TRBJ1-4	.	TGCAGTGCTAGAGAGACAGATGTCAATGAAAAACTGTTTTTT	CSARETDVNEKLFF
TRBV3-1	few	TRBJ1-4	TRBD1	TGTGCCAGCAGCCAAGCAGGGGGAAGGACTAATGAAAAACTGTTTTTT	CASSQAGGRTNEKLFF
TRBV2	many	TRBJ1-5	TRBD1	TGTGCCAGCAGGGGGGACAGGAGGCCGTGGCCCCAGCATTTT	CASRGDRRPWPQHF
TRBV28	many	TRBJ1-4	.	TGTGCCAGCAGTCCGCGGGATGAAAAACTGTTTTTT	CASSPRDEKLFF
TRBV12-3/TRBV12-4	.	TRBJ1-1	TRBD1	TGTGCCAGCAGGTGGACAGGGGACGGTACTGAAGCTTTCTTT	CASRWTGDGTEAFF
TRBV7-2	.	TRBJ1-1	.	TGTGCCCAACAGAAGGGGGATTTAAACACTGAAGCTTTCTTT	CAQQKGDLNTEAFF
TRBV15	few	TRBJ1-4	.	TGTGCCACCAGCAGAGAAGCGGAGGAAAAACTGTTTTTT	CATSREAEEKLFF
TRBV6-1	many	TRBJ2-5	TRBD1	TGTGCCAGCAGTTCCCCGGACAGGGGGCTGCAGACCCAGTACTTC	CASSSPDRGLQTQYF
TRBV7-3	many	TRBJ2-5	.	TGTGCCAGCAGCTTTACAGGGCAAGAGACCCAGTACTTC	CASSFTGQETQYF
TRBV27	few	TRBJ2-5	.	TGTGCCAGTCGGCGGGACACCTTCCAAGAGACCCAGTACTTC	CASRRDTFQETQYF
TRBV2	many	TRBJ2-7	.	TGTGCCAGCAGGAGGAGCGAGGCCCCATCCTACGAGCAGTACTTC	CASRRSEAPSYEQYF
TRBV5-1	many	TRBJ2-1	.	TGCGCCAGCAGCTTGGGACCTAACAATGAGCAGTTCTTC	CASSLGPNNEQFF
TRBV28	few	TRBJ2-1	TRBD2	TGTGCCAGCAGTTTCCCGGGAGGTGAGCAGTTCTTC	CASSFPGGEQFF
TRBV6-1	many	TRBJ2-5	TRBD2	TGTGCCAGCAGGCTAGCGGGGTTTAAAGAGACCCAGTACTTC	CASRLAGFKETQYF
TRBV2	.	TRBJ1-1	TRBD1	TGTGCCAGCAGCTTAGATCGTAGGGGGACAGCCATGGCCAGAGGTGAAGCTTTCTTT	CASSLDRRGTAMARGEAFF
TRBV11-2	many	TRBJ2-7	TRBD1	TGTGCCAGCAGCTTAGGTGGACAGGGATACGAGCAGTACTTC	CASSLGGQGYEQYF
TRBV9	few	TRBJ2-3	.	TGTGCCAGCAGCGTAGTCAGCGTATTCATGGGGGATACGCAGTATTTT	CASSVVSVFMGDTQYF
TRBV28	many	TRBJ1-2	.	TGTGCCAGCAGACCTTGGGACACCCCGGAGCTTTATGGCTACACCTTC	CASRPWDTPELYGYTF
TRBV4-1	.	TRBJ2-5	TRBD2	TGCGCCAGCAGCCAAGGACGACTAGCGGTGTACCAAGAGACCCAGTACTTC	CASSQGRLAVYQETQYF
TRBV15	.	TRBJ1-5	.	TGTGCCACCAGCAGAGATCAAGGGGACCATCAGCCCCAGCATTTT	CATSRDQGDHQPQHF
TRBV6-1	few	TRBJ1-3	.	TGTGCCAGCAGTGAAGTCCAGGGACCTGGAAACACCATATATTTT	CASSEVQGPGNTIYF
TRBV11-1	many	TRBJ2-7	TRBD2	TGTGCCAGCAGCTTGGCGGGAGGGCTCGACTACGAGCAGTACTTC	CASSLAGGLDYEQYF
TRBV28	many	TRBJ1-4	TRBD1	TGTGCGGCGACAGGGACCAATGAAAAACTGTTTTTT	CAATGTNEKLFF
TRBV28	many	TRBJ2-4	.	TGTGCCAGCAGTCCCCGGGACAAAAACATTCAGTACTTC	CASSPRDKNIQYF
TRBV6-1	many	TRBJ2-3	.	TGTGCCAGCAGTCCCGGGGGCGGAGTAGGCACAGATACGCAGTATTTT	CASSPGGGVGTDTQYF
TRBV29-1	many	TRBJ2-7	TRBD1	TGCAGCGTCGCAGGGGGCGCCTCCTACGAGCAGTACTTC	CSVAGGASYEQYF
TRBV20-1	.	TRBJ2-7	.	TGCAGTGCTAGAGTAAGGGGGGGCGGGTACGAGCAGTACTTC	CSARVRGGGYEQYF